The clone carrying this T cell receptor (beta chain) was recorded a few times. TCRdb analysed the RT-PCR reads with MiXCR anew, one entry per CDR3 protein. The sample holds roughly 190,000 distinct CDR3 sequences, approximately 14% seen once. This record belongs to a study of response to subunit inactivated influenza vaccine. Germline V gene sequence: CDR1 MNHNS, CDR2 SASEGT. V dropped 3 bases and J dropped 7 bases, with 13 bases sitting between them. CDR3 length: 14 residues. The J gene is TRBJ2-4, the V gene TRBV6-1; no firm D call. The sample in question was CD8+ T cells sorted from PBMCs, obtained roughly 5 days after vaccination. This receptor was obtained from a man between 45 and 60 years old who received an inactivated influenza vaccine. In DNA form, the CDR3 reads TGTGCCAGCAGTGACATGGGCCTTGGGAACATTCAGTACTTC. It encodes CASSDMGLGNIQYF.